One sample yielded the 32 T cell receptor beta chains listed below, sequenced in a study of T cell clusters in autoimmune cytopenias. TRB was amplified by touch-down multiplex PCR, primer pools A and B combined. TCRdb reprocessed the multiplex PCR reads and reports one entry per CDR3 protein, with no DNA. This sample contains about 2,000 distinct CDR3 sequences. TRB was amplified from roughly 250 ng of peripheral blood genomic DNA per sample. Sequences were obtained from peripheral blood. These receptors were taken from a human donor with an autoimmune cytopenia or autoimmune hepatitis (not recorded which).

The J gene is TRBJ1-1, the V gene TRBV7-2. Germline V gene data show CDR1 as SGHTA and CDR2 as FQGNSA. The CDR3 sequence is 12 residues long. Here the CDR3 reads CASSLSGTEAFF.

This clonotype is deemed medium-sized by its frequency. J is TRBJ2-3 and V is TRBV20-1; the TCRdb D gene call, TRBD1, has no DNA to confirm it. CDR3 length: 13 residues. Germline loops: CDR1 DFQATT, CDR2 SNEGSKA (reference sequence). This chain's CDR3 is CSAPRVGTDTQYF.

This clonotype counts as medium-sized by frequency. The chain couples TRBV6-2 or TRBV6-3 to TRBJ2-1; the D call from TCRdb, TRBD2, cannot be confirmed without DNA. Germline-derived CDR1 and CDR2 are MNHEY and SVGEGT. There are 14 residues in the CDR3. CDR3 loop: CASSAKLAGGFRFF.

Measured by frequency, this clonotype is medium-sized. The chain's CDR3 is CASSWATPHDEQYF. The V gene is TRBV27, the J gene TRBJ2-7; the TRBD1 assignment by TCRdb is unverifiable without DNA. The germline gives CDR1 MNHEY, CDR2 SMNVEV (reference sequence). The CDR3 has 14 amino acids.

CDR3 amino acids: CASSSEQGRDSPLHF. The V gene is TRBV11-1, the J gene TRBJ1-6. There are 15 residues in the CDR3. Germline V gene sequence: CDR1 SGHAT, CDR2 FQDESV (reference sequence).

The chain carries TRBV20-1 and TRBJ1-5; TCRdb calls TRBD1, which cannot be checked without DNA. The germline V gene has CDR1 DFQATT and CDR2 SNEGSKA (reference sequence). The length of the CDR3 is 14 residues. CDR3 residues: CSARPPSSNQPQHF.

This clonotype is deemed medium-sized (0.01 to 0.1%) by its frequency. The rearrangement uses TRBV6-2 or TRBV6-3 and TRBJ2-5; TCRdb lists TRBD2, though no DNA is available to test this call. The CDR3 contains 14 residues. The germline gives CDR1 MNHEY, CDR2 SVGEGT. The CDR3 loop is CASRNGTNQETQYF.

This clonotype is labeled medium-sized (0.01 to 0.1%) based on frequency. The chain recombines TRBV19 with TRBJ1-1. The CDR3 spans 13 residues. Germline CDR1 and CDR2: LNHDA and SQIVND (reference sequence). The CDR3 loop reads CASSIQRNTEAFF.

V and J are TRBV5-1 and TRBJ1-6. Germline lookup yields CDR1 SGHRS and CDR2 YFSETQ. The CDR3 is 16 amino acids. CDR3 region: CASSLDQVDYNSPLHF.

This clonotype is classed as medium-sized by frequency. The chain employs TRBV19 and TRBJ2-5; TCRdb's D gene call, TRBD2, goes unchecked for lack of DNA. CDR3 length: 17 amino acids. In germline, CDR1 is LNHDA, CDR2 SQIVND (reference sequence). CDR3 region: CASRPWGQPAGRETQYF.

Considering frequency, this clonotype is large. V and J are TRBV5-6 and TRBJ2-7; TCRdb designates TRBD1, a call that cannot be tested without DNA. Germline V gene data show CDR1 as SGHDT and CDR2 as YYEEEE. The CDR3 contains 12 residues. The CDR3 is CASSLQGHEQYF. Drawing the rest from reference TRBV5-6 and TRBJ2-7, the complete variable domain is DAGVTQSPTHLIKTRGQQVTLRCSPKSGHDTVSWYQQALGQGPQFIFQYYEEEERQRGNFPDRFSGHQFPNYSSELNVNALLLGDSALYLCASSLQGHEQYFGPGTRLTVT.

The rearrangement uses TRBV20-1 and TRBJ1-2. The CDR3 spans 11 residues. Germline values: CDR1 DFQATT, CDR2 SNEGSKA (reference sequence). CDR3 protein: CSAPRNYGYTF.

This clonotype is medium-sized (0.01 to 0.1%) by frequency. The CDR3 loop is CASSQIIRQANYGYTF. The chain recombines TRBV5-6 with TRBJ1-2; TCRdb names TRBD1, which stays unverified in the absence of DNA. Germline loops: CDR1 SGHDT, CDR2 YYEEEE. This CDR3 contains 16 residues.

In terms of frequency, this clonotype is large. V usage is TRBV30 and J usage is TRBJ2-3; no DNA is available, so the TRBD1 call from TCRdb remains unchecked. The CDR3 loop spans 15 amino acids. Germline V lookup: CDR1 GTSNPN, CDR2 SVGIG (reference sequence). The CDR3 spells CAWTYGRGYTDTQYF.

This clonotype ranks as medium-sized in terms of frequency. V is TRBV6-5 and J is TRBJ2-7; absent DNA, TCRdb's TRBD2 call cannot be checked. Germline lookup yields CDR1 MNHEY and CDR2 SVGAGI. This CDR3 region has 14 residues. This CDR3 reads CASSEEVRRYEQYF.

According to its frequency, this clonotype is medium-sized. V is TRBV5-4 and J is TRBJ2-1; there is no DNA to check the TCRdb D call of TRBD2. CDR1 SGHNT and CDR2 YYREEE come from the germline V gene (reference sequence). This CDR3 region has 13 residues. CDR3 sequence reads: CASSRERLNEQFF.

Measured by frequency, this clonotype is medium-sized. The V and J genes are TRBV20-1 and TRBJ2-7; the D call from TCRdb, TRBD1, cannot be confirmed without DNA. The germline V gene encodes CDR1 DFQATT and CDR2 SNEGSKA (reference sequence). CDR3 size: 15 residues. The CDR3 loop reads CSATKRRGKWHEQYF.

This clonotype is classed as medium-sized by frequency. CDR3: CASSLGDRGYFDYGYTF. The J gene is TRBJ1-2, the V gene TRBV7-6; lacking DNA, the TRBD1 call made by TCRdb goes unchecked. The CDR3 is 17 amino acids. From germline, CDR1 is SGHVS and CDR2 FNYEAQ.

This clonotype is called medium-sized based on its frequency. This chain links TRBV5-1 with TRBJ2-7. The CDR3 contains 12 residues. Germline CDR1 and CDR2: SGHRS and YFSETQ. CDR3 amino acids: CASSPGAHEQYF.

This clonotype is called medium-sized based on its frequency. The chain uses TRBV20-1 and TRBJ2-7; the D call of TRBD2 rests on TCRdb alone, since no DNA is present to check it. This CDR3 has 16 residues. Germline V gives CDR1 DFQATT, CDR2 SNEGSKA (reference sequence). CDR3 residues: CSARDWRGENGYEQYF.

Its frequency marks this clonotype as medium-sized (0.01 to 0.1%). The chain employs TRBV12-3 or TRBV12-4 and TRBJ2-7; TCRdb returns TRBD1, unconfirmable since there is no DNA. The CDR3 totals 15 residues. The CDR3 is CASMGTLDRGWEQYF.

The rearrangement uses TRBV6-5 and TRBJ2-7; checking the TCRdb D call of TRBD2 is not possible without DNA. The germline V gene has CDR1 MNHEY and CDR2 SVGAGI. CDR3 size: 15 residues. The CDR3 loop reads CASRSLSSGAYEQYF.

This clonotype is identified as medium-sized from frequency. This sequence joins TRBV6-5 and TRBJ1-3. The CDR3 contains 17 residues. Germline CDR1 reads MNHEY; CDR2 reads SVGAGI. This chain's CDR3 is CASSYGSTGGSGNTIYF.

This clonotype shows up as medium-sized by frequency. This chain uses TRBV20-1 with TRBJ1-6; with no DNA, the TCRdb D assignment of TRBD1 cannot be verified. The CDR3 is 15 residues long. CDR1 is DFQATT and CDR2 is SNEGSKA in the germline V gene (reference sequence). The CDR3 reads CSARDWYRDGSPLHF.

Considering frequency, this clonotype is medium-sized. The chain employs TRBV14 and TRBJ1-4; TCRdb indicates TRBD1, and absent DNA this call remains unverified. Germline V gene sequence: CDR1 SGHDN, CDR2 FVKESK. The CDR3 extends over 15 amino acids. The CDR3 reads CASSLTSKGTRKLFF.

This clonotype counts as medium-sized by frequency. The gene calls are TRBV27 and TRBJ2-3; TCRdb returns TRBD2, unconfirmable since there is no DNA. There are 16 residues in the CDR3. CDR1 is MNHEY, CDR2 SMNVEV, per germline (reference sequence). CDR3 amino acids: CASRGFRGSWTDTQYF.

The chain uses TRBV7-2 and TRBJ2-2; lacking DNA, the TRBD2 call made by TCRdb goes unchecked. CDR3 length equals 17 residues. Germline V gene data show CDR1 as SGHTA and CDR2 as FQGNSA. CDR3 protein: CASSLTASGRKTGELFF.

Measured by frequency, this clonotype is medium-sized. The chain links TRBV20-1 to TRBJ2-3; the TCRdb call, TRBD2, lacks DNA for checking. The CDR3 is made up of 15 amino acids. Germline loops: CDR1 DFQATT, CDR2 SNEGSKA (reference sequence). CDR3 amino acids: CSASVRERSTDTQYF.

By frequency, this clonotype is large (0.1 to 1%). The gene calls are TRBV29-1 and TRBJ2-7; TCRdb outputs TRBD1, but without DNA this stays unchecked. The CDR3 extends over 12 amino acids. Germline-derived CDR1 and CDR2 are SQVTM and ANQGSEA. CDR3 residues: CSSGQGWDEQYF.

Frequency places this clonotype as medium-sized. The V call is TRBV10-3, the J call TRBJ2-7; the TCRdb call, TRBD2, lacks DNA for checking. The germline V gene encodes CDR1 ENHRY and CDR2 SYGVKD. CDR3 length: 14 residues. CDR3 sequence: CAITRVGTNSEQYF.

This clonotype registers medium-sized by frequency. This chain links TRBV27 with TRBJ1-1. Germline V gives CDR1 MNHEY, CDR2 SMNVEV (reference sequence). The CDR3 loop spans 15 amino acids. This CDR3 reads CASSLYTEMNTEAFF.

The genes are TRBV6-5 and TRBJ2-5. CDR1 and CDR2 from the germline V gene are MNHEY and SVGAGI. The CDR3 has 11 residues. The CDR3 spells CGSSLMETQYF.